The rows below give T cell receptor beta chains drawn from one sample of a study of T cells in Graves' hyperthyroidism and ophthalmopathy. TCRdb re-called the multiplex PCR reads through MiXCR, storing one row per CDR3 protein. The table lists some 760,000 distinct CDR3 sequences, 13% to 15% of them singletons, with about a tenth in the top ten. The sequenced sample was blood. The receptor source for this set is a woman between 18 and 29 years old with Graves' hyperthyroidism. CDR3s include the opening cysteine and the closing phenylalanine or tryptophan. A D gene is named only where the DNA matches it firmly. Some rows have no size entry. The others give once, few or many, or a class for an expanded clone.

v_call	j_call	d_call	clone_size	cdr3_aa	cdr3_nt
TRBV5-1	TRBJ2-1	-	-	CASSLNKERCNPTVEQLF	TGCGCCAGCAGCTTAAATAAGGAACGGTGTAATCCCACGGTTGAGCAGCTCTTC
TRBV28	TRBJ2-7	TRBD1	many	CASSSGTGGFYEQYF	TGTGCCAGCAGTTCGGGGACAGGGGGCTTCTACGAGCAGTACTTC
TRBV28	TRBJ2-2	TRBD1	few	CASRHARGTGGTGELFF	TGTGCCAGCAGACACGCTAGGGGGACAGGGGGCACCGGGGAGCTGTTTTTT
TRBV28	TRBJ2-2	-	many	CASRNQGLYTGELFF	TGTGCCAGCAGAAACCAGGGACTTTACACCGGGGAGCTGTTTTTT
TRBV20-1	TRBJ2-3	-	-	CSASGGQDTQYF	TGCAGTGCTAGTGGAGGCCAAGATACGCAGTATTTT
TRBV12-3/TRBV12-4	TRBJ1-1	-	few	CASRAVSDTEAFF	TGTGCCAGCCGGGCCGTTTCGGACACTGAAGCTTTCTTT
TRBV5-1	TRBJ2-7	TRBD1	many	CASSTGTGFYEQYF	TGCGCCAGCAGTACCGGGACAGGATTCTACGAGCAGTACTTC
TRBV15	TRBJ2-7	-	few	CATSREGYSYEQYF	TGTGCCACCAGCAGAGAGGGGTACTCCTACGAGCAGTACTTC
TRBV19	TRBJ1-1	-	many	CASSTPGSPMNTEAFF	TGTGCCAGTAGTACTCCTGGGAGTCCAATGAACACTGAAGCTTTCTTT
TRBV14	TRBJ2-5	-	few	CASSSDRYPRETQYF	TGTGCCAGCAGCTCCGACAGATATCCCAGGGAGACCCAGTACTTC